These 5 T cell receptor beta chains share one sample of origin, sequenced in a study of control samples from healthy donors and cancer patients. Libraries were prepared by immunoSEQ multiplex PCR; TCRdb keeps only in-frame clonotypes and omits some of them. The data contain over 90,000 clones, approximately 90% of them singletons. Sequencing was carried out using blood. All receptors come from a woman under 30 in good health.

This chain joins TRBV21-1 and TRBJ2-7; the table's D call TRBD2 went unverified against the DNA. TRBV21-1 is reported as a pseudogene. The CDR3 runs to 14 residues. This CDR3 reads CASSKLAGYDEQYF. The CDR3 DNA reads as TGTGCCAGCAGCAAACTAGCGGGATACGACGAGCAGTACTTC.

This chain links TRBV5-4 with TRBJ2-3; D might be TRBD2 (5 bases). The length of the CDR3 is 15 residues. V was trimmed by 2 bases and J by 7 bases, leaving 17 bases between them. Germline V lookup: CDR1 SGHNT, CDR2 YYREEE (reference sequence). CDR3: CASSLGIGDVYTQYF. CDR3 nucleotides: TGTGCCAGCAGCTTAGGGATCGGGGATGTTTATACGCAGTATTTT.

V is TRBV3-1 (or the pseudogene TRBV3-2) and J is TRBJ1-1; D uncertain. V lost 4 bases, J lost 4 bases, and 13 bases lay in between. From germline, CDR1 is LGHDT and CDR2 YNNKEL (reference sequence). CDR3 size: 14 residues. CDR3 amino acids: CASSPQRVGTEAFF. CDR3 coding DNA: TGTGCCAGCAGCCCCCAGAGAGTGGGCACTGAAGCTTTCTTT.

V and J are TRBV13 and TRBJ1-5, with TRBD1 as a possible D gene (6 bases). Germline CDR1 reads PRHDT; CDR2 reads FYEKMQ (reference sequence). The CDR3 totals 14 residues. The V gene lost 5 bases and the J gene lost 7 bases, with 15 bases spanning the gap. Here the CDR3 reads CASSPGVWGQPQHF. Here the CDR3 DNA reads TGTGCCAGCAGCCCAGGGGTTTGGGGGCAGCCCCAGCATTTT. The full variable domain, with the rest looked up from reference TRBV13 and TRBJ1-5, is AAGVIQSPRHLIKEKRETATLKCYPIPRHDTVYWYQQGPGQDPQFLISFYEKMQSDKGSIPDRFSAQQFSDYHSELNMSSLELGDSALYFCASSPGVWGQPQHFGDGTRLSIL.

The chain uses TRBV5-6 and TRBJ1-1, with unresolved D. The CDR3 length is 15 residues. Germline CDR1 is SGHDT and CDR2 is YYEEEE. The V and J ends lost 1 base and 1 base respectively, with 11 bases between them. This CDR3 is CASSLLVRKNTEAFF. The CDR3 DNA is TGTGCCAGCAGCTTGTTGGTCAGGAAGAACACTGAAGCTTTCTTT.